This T cell receptor beta chain originates from a study of cytomegalovirus exposure and HLA in healthy donors. Primers included in the PCR were 60 Vbeta and 13 Jbeta primers. The method was immunoSEQ multiplex PCR; TCRdb's version includes in-frame clones alone and lacks a portion of them. The table includes around 140,000 clones, around 66% detected once. The CDR3 extends over 14 amino acids. Germline loops: CDR1 MGHRA, CDR2 YSYEKL. Unmatched junction bases numbered 6, after V lost 8 bases and J lost 7 bases. The TCR comes from an older woman in good health and CMV-seronegative. The sample comprised PBMCs. The chain links TRBV4-1 to TRBJ2-1, with 12 bases that match TRBD2. The CDR3 DNA reads TGCGCCAGCCGCACGCTAGCGGGAGGGAATGAGCAGTTCTTC. Its translation: CASRTLAGGNEQFF.